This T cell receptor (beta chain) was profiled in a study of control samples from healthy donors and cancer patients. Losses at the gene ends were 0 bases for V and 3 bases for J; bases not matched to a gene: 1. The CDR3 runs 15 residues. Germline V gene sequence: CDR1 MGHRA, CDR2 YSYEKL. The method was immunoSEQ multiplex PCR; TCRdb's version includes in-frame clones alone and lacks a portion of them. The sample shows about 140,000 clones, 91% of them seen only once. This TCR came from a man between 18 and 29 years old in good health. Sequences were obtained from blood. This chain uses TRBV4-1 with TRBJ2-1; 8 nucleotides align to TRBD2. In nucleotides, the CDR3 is TGCGCCAGCAGCCAAGAGGGGACTAGCTACAATGAGCAGTTCTTC. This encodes CASSQEGTSYNEQFF.